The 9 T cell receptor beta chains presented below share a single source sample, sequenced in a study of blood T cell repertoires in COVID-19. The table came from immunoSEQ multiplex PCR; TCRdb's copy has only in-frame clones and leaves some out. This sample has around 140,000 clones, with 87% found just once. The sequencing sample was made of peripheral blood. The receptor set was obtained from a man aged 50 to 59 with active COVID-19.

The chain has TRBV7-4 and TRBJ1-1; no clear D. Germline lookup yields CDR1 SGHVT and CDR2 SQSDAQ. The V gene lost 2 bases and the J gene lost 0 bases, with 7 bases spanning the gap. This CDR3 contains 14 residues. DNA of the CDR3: TGTGCCAGCAGCTTAACAGCAATGAACACTGAAGCTTTCTTT. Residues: CASSLTAMNTEAFF.

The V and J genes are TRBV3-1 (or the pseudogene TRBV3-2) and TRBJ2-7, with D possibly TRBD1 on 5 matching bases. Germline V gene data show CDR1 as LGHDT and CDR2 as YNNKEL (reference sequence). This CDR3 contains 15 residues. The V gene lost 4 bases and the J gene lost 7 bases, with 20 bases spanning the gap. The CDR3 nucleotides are TGTGCCAGCAGCCCCGAAAACAGGAAATGGCGAGAGCAGTACTTC. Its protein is CASSPENRKWREQYF.

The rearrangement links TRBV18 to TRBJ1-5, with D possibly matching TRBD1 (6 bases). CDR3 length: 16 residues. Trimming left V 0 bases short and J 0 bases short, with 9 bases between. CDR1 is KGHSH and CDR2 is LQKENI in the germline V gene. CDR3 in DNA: TGTGCCAGCTCACCACCGGGGGCTCCTAGCAATCAGCCCCAGCATTTT. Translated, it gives CASSPPGAPSNQPQHF.

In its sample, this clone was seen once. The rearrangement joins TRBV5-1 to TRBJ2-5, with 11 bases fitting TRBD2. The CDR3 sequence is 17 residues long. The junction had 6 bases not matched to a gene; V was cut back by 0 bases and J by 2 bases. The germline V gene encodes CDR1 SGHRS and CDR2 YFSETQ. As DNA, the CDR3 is TGCGCCAGCAGCTTGGGACAACTAGCGGGGGCTCAAGAGACCCAGTACTTC. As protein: CASSLGQLAGAQETQYF. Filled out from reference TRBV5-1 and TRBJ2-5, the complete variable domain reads KAGVTQTPRYLIKTRGQQVTLSCSPISGHRSVSWYQQTPGQGLQFLFEYFSETQRNKGNFPGRFSGRQFSNSRSEMNVSTLELGDSALYLCASSLGQLAGAQETQYFGPGTRLLVL.

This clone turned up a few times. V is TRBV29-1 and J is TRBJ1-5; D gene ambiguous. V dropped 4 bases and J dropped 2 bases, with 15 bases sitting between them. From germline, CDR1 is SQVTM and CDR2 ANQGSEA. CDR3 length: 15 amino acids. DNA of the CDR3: TGCAGCGTTGGCTTCGGGTCCGACGGCAATCAGCCCCAGCATTTT. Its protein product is CSVGFGSDGNQPQHF. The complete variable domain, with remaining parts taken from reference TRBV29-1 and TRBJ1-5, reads SAVISQKPSRDICQRGTSLTIQCQVDSQVTMMFWYRQQPGQSLTLIATANQGSEATYESGFVIDKFPISRPNLTFSTLTVSNMSPEDSSIYLCSVGFGSDGNQPQHFGDGTRLSIL.

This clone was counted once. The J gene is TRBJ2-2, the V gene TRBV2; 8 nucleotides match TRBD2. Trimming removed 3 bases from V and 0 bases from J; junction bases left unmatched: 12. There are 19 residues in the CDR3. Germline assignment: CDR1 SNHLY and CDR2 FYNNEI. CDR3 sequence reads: CASSDFKSGGPANTGELFF. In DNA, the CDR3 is TGTGCCAGCAGTGATTTTAAGAGCGGGGGCCCCGCGAACACCGGGGAGCTGTTTTTT.

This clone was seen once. The CDR3 coding sequence is TGTGCCAGCAGCTTGGCTGGTCGGACAGCGGGGGTCGATGAGCAGTTCTTC. Translation gives CASSLAGRTAGVDEQFF. The chain carries TRBV5-8 and TRBJ2-1; TRBD2 aligns across 8 bases. This CDR3 has 17 amino acids. V trimming: 0 bases; J trimming: 8 bases; junction bases outside the gene matches: 13. Germline V gene data show CDR1 as SGHTS and CDR2 as YDEGEE.

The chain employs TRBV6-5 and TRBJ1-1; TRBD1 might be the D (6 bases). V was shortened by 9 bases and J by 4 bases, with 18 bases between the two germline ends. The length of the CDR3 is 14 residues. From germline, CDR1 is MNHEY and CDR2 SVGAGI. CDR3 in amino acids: CARFTSRGGTEAFF. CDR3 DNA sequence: TGTGCCAGGTTTACCTCAAGGGGGGGCACTGAAGCTTTCTTT.

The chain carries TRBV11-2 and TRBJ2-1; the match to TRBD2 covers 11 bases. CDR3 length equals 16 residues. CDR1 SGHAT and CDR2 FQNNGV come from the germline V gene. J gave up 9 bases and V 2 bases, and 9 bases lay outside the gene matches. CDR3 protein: CASSLSQGLAVVEQFF. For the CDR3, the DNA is TGTGCCAGCAGCTTAAGCCAGGGACTAGCGGTAGTTGAGCAGTTCTTC.